Given below is one T cell receptor beta chain in context. Its binding antigen is unknown. Within one base of it there is no much larger clone, and no base qualities were kept. The CDR3 starts with the cysteine, ends with the phenylalanine, and has 11 residues. The read is trimmed to its CDR3 DNA, 33 bases read in frame from base 1. V was cut back by 4 bases and J by 1 base, leaving a gap of 2 bases between them. The germline V gene yields WSHSY for CDR1 and SAAADI for CDR2. To prepare the library, PCR was applied. DNA from cultured CD4+ T cells was subjected to TCR sequencing with the Oncomine TCR Beta short-read assay at the Johns Hopkins FTIC core. The QIAamp micro DNA kit was used to extract genomic DNA from the cultured CD4+ T cells. Oncomine TCR Beta libraries from cultured CD4+ T cells were pooled using unique dual indexes and sequenced on an Illumina iSeq 100. As for the authors' bioinformatics: Non-productive sequences were removed, and CDR3s that did not start with C, did not end with F or W, or were shorter than 7 amino acids were discarded. The MANAFEST web application identified antigen-specific clonotypes by comparing peptide-stimulated wells against reference wells and other culture wells. To be called positive, a clone needed an FDR below 0.05, an odds ratio above 5, and a productive frequency above 0.1% in at least two of three replicate wells. Clonotypes that were significantly expanded in both SARS-CoV-2 spike wells and at least one common cold coronavirus spike condition were defined as cross-reactive. Using R version 3.6.1, CDR3 homology was evaluated through Levenshtein distances (stringdist) along with unrooted phylogenetic trees (ape). The public reads were quality trimmed at Q25 with fastp and then assembled into clones with MiXCR by TCRdb, keeping productive beta chains. Identical CDR3 protein sequences are pooled into one entry, listed with their most common genes and DNA. Clone size and V and J calls follow TCRdb, not the original study. A total of about 19,000 distinct CDR3 sequences appear in this sample, about 38% of them only once. The ten largest clones represent around an eighth of the sample.

This sample is drawn from a study of vaccination and CD4 T cells after COVID-19 (dated by TCRdb to the early 2020s). The study in broad terms: SARS-CoV-2 positivity had been established in the convalescent patients by nasal swab PCR, and mild disease was recorded in several of these patients and severe disease in one. Each participant got two doses of either the Pfizer-BioNTech BNT162b2 vaccine (n=8) or the Moderna mRNA-1273 vaccine (n=2). In about 11 COVID-19 convalescent patients and a few infection-naive healthy vaccine recipients, the spike-specific CD4+ TCR repertoire before mRNA vaccination was compared with the repertoire after mRNA vaccination. The cultures were stimulated with overlapping spike peptide pools from SARS-CoV-2 and from the common cold coronaviruses HCoV-NL63, HCoV-OC43 and HCoV-229E. Post-COVID blood samples were collected from convalescent patients a median of around 96 days after diagnosis, with a range of roughly 35 to 170 days. In control cultures, a CEFX viral epitope pool was used as positive control, an HIV-1 Nef peptide pool was used as negative control, or no peptide was added. In the convalescent cohort there were six males and four females, among whom were two Hispanic individuals, seven Caucasians, two Asians and one multiracial person. The time from the second vaccine dose to post-vaccine blood sampling had a median of roughly 70 days and ranged from about 12 to 250 days.

This specimen's treatment or condition label, interpreted: approximately nine-day PBMC culture with coronavirus spike peptide pools or control peptides (ViraFEST assay). The study used the ViraFEST assay, which expanded antigen-specific T cells with peptide pools and then identified expanded clonotypes by TCR sequencing. The convalescent patients' positive SARS-CoV-2 PCR tests were from March to December 2020, which was before the Alpha, Beta and Delta variants emerged in the United States. Approximately 2.1 million PBMCs per well were cultured in IMDM with roughly 5% human AB serum and roughly 9.3 IU/ml IL-2, plus 10 ug/ml peptide pools. Half of the culture medium was replaced with fresh IL-2-containing medium on days 3 and 7. After approximately 11 days of culture, CD4+ T cells were isolated by negative selection with the EasySep CD4+ T cell isolation kit. PBMCs were separated from whole blood using Ficoll-Paque Plus gradient centrifugation and then either used fresh or cryopreserved at -140C. Culture conditions were generally each tested in triplicate wells.

The investigation overall reported the following: Among the post-vaccine SARS-CoV-2-reactive clones in convalescent patients, a median around 86% showed up only after vaccination, which suggests vaccine-specific priming. Relatively few convalescent patients were included in the study, and early timepoints after natural infection were not analyzed. Of the vaccine-specific clones in convalescent patients, 304 of 307, or nearly all, reacted only to SARS-CoV-2 spike and did not cross-react with common cold coronaviruses. The median number of SARS-CoV-2-reactive clonotypes rose from 21 after infection to roughly 40 after vaccination, but the change was not significant.

The chain is assembled from TRBV10-2 and TRBJ2-7; the D gene assignment is ambiguous. The TCR originated in a human donor with COVID-19. Sequenced sample: cultured CD4+ T cells from blood. At the DNA level, the sequence is TGCGCCAGCAGTGCGTCCTACGAGCAGTACTTC. This gives the protein CASSASYEQYF.